The clone carrying this T cell receptor beta chain was counted many times. Its antigen is still unknown. V dropped 4 bases and J dropped 8 bases, with 9 bases sitting between them. This CDR3 spans 13 amino acids. Per germline, CDR1 SEHNR and CDR2 FQNEAQ (reference sequence). The data were obtained in a study of T cell repertoires in cytomegalovirus infection. Study-level information: Through public TCR beta signatures, both CMV infection and matching HLA type were indicated.

One entry per CDR3 protein results from TCRdb running MiXCR on the reads. This sample yields 900,000 to 950,000 distinct CDR3 sequences, of which 30% to 40% are seen a single time; about 14% belongs to the top ten. Overall study findings and caveats: Summed frequency of shared TCR beta families picked out CMV carriers who also had the relevant HLA. The response measured ex vivo was dominated by TCR beta clonotypes (HLA-C-restricted and CMV-specific).

This specimen consisted of cultured CD8+ T cells from PBMCs, obtained from culture after CMV antigen stimulation. The V and J genes are TRBV7-9 and TRBJ1-6; D is ambiguous. The clonotype was recovered from a human donor in good health (CMV status not recorded). Some clones in this sample may be carry-over from other donors' samples. CDR3 sequence (DNA): TGTGCCAGCAGCTCCCCGGCAGATTCACCCCTCCACTTT. It yields the protein CASSSPADSPLHF.